The TCR beta chain described here comes from a study of blood T cell repertoires in COVID-19. Clones were sequenced by immunoSEQ multiplex PCR, and TCRdb holds only the in-frame ones, with some missing. The repertoire includes roughly 180,000 clones, about 82% of them detected once, and approximately 5.4% sits in the top ten. Material for sequencing was peripheral blood. The clonotype originates from a woman in her 30s with acute or convalescent COVID-19.

The CDR3 DNA reads TGTGCCAGCAGTTACAGGGTTGCGTACACTGAAGCTTTCTTT. Residues: CASSYRVAYTEAFF. The chain combines TRBV27 with TRBJ1-1, with TRBD1 as a possible D gene (6 bases). This CDR3 comprises 14 residues. V was clipped by 4 bases and J by 3 bases, with 12 bases between them. The V gene's germline CDR1 is MNHEY and CDR2 SMNVEV (reference sequence).